The TCR beta chain described here comes from a study of cytomegalovirus exposure and HLA in healthy donors. Study in general: Out of 150 million to 200 million T cells, an earlier analysis found over 100 million unique TCR beta sequences in total.

PCR used 60 Vbeta primers and 13 Jbeta primers. Data came from immunoSEQ multiplex PCR; TCRdb stores just in-frame clones and leaves some out. The sample holds some 76,000 clones, just over 85% seen once. Each donor was nominally healthy when sampled (though unrecorded immune exposures were likely). With V trimmed by 8 bases and J by 0 bases, 13 bases remained unmatched. The CDR3 loop spans 17 amino acids. Germline V gives CDR1 MGHDK, CDR2 SYGVNS. The TCR was taken from a young woman in good health and CMV-seronegative. The chain recombines TRBV25-1 with TRBJ2-1; 7 bases align to TRBD2. The specimen was PBMCs. This chain's CDR3 is CASGPLAGVSSYNEQFF. The CDR3, as DNA: TGTGCCAGCGGACCGTTGGCGGGAGTTAGCTCCTACAATGAGCAGTTCTTC.